These 30 T cell receptor beta chains came from one sample sequenced in a study of T-cell memory formation after mild COVID-19. TCRdb itself ran the 5' RACE reads through MiXCR, one entry per CDR3 protein. Among fewer than 700,000 distinct CDR3 sequences listed, about 22% were seen once. Specimen: PBMCs or a T cell subset sorted from them (not recorded which). These receptors were taken from an adult woman who had mild COVID-19 (a few samples of this study predate the infection). Cell type and time point are not known.

V gene TRBV3-1 combines with J gene TRBJ2-3, with D perhaps TRBD1 (6 bases). Trimming removed 5 bases at V and 4 bases at J, with 16 bases between. This CDR3 region has 15 residues. Germline CDR1 and CDR2: LGHDT and YNNKEL (reference sequence). This CDR3 reads CASSSGRGIPDTQYF. DNA of the CDR3: TGTGCCAGCAGCTCGGGCAGGGGTATACCAGATACGCAGTATTTT.

The genes are TRBV20-1 and TRBJ1-1; 8 bases are shared with TRBD1. Trimming at V came to 5 bases and at J to 13 bases, leaving 12 bases not matched to a gene. In germline, CDR1 is DFQATT, CDR2 SNEGSKA (reference sequence). The CDR3 runs to 12 residues. The CDR3 DNA sequence: TGCAGTGCTCCCGGGCACGGACAGGGATTTTTCTTT. Translated, it gives CSAPGHGQGFFF.

This clonotype was seen at least ten times. The gene calls are TRBV7-2 and TRBJ1-4; no reliable D call. Per germline, CDR1 SGHTA and CDR2 FQGNSA. Trimming pared 1 base from V and 7 bases from J, leaving 13 bases between. The CDR3 runs to 15 residues. CDR3 in DNA: TGTGCCAGCAGCTTAGAATGGGGATCAGGTGAAAAACTGTTTTTT. Protein: CASSLEWGSGEKLFF. Supplemented by reference TRBV7-2 and TRBJ1-4, the full variable domain reads GAGVSQSPSNKVTEKGKDVELRCDPISGHTALYWYRQSLGQGLEFLIYFQGNSAPDKSGLPSDRFSAERTGGSVSTLTIQRTQQEDSAVYLCASSLEWGSGEKLFFGSGTQLSVL.

The rearrangement joins TRBV28 to TRBJ2-3; 8 bases align to TRBD1. Germline V gives CDR1 MDHEN, CDR2 SYDVKM. With 6 bases clipped from V and 3 bases from J, the junction kept 5 bases outside the gene matches. This CDR3 has 14 residues. The CDR3 spells CASSRRQGTDTQYF. DNA of the CDR3: TGTGCCAGCAGCCGACGACAGGGGACAGATACGCAGTATTTT.

The chain combines TRBV6-2 or TRBV6-3 with TRBJ1-5; no reliable D call. This CDR3 has 15 residues. The V gene's germline CDR1 is MNHEY and CDR2 SVGEGT. V lost 5 bases and J lost 6, with 17 bases in between. CDR3 protein: CASSQVYSSAQPQHF. Written as DNA, the CDR3 is TGTGCCAGCAGTCAAGTTTACAGTTCAGCTCAGCCCCAGCATTTT.

The J gene is TRBJ2-7, the V gene TRBV19; 8 bases match TRBD1. V shed 3 bases, J shed 5 bases, and the junction held 6 bases outside the gene matches. The CDR3 is made up of 14 amino acids. In germline, CDR1 is LNHDA, CDR2 SQIVND (reference sequence). The CDR3 sequence is CASSMGDRPHEQYF. CDR3 bases: TGTGCCAGTAGTATGGGGGACAGGCCCCACGAGCAGTACTTC.

The chain joins TRBV3-1 to TRBJ2-2; D is undetermined. V lost 0 bases and J 3 bases, leaving 5 bases between the germline ends. Germline assignment: CDR1 LGHDT and CDR2 YNNKEL (reference sequence). There are 14 residues in the CDR3. The CDR3 sequence is CASSQDKDTGELFF. The CDR3 DNA sequence: TGTGCCAGCAGCCAAGATAAGGACACCGGGGAGCTGTTTTTT.

This clonotype appeared a few times. The rearrangement joins TRBV27 to TRBJ2-2; D is perhaps TRBD1 (6 bases). V lost 6 bases, J lost 4 bases, and 15 bases lay in between. The V gene's germline CDR1 is MNHEY and CDR2 SMNVEV (reference sequence). The CDR3 is made up of 15 amino acids. CDR3 protein: CASREYRDFTGELFF. The CDR3, as DNA: TGTGCCAGCAGAGAGTACAGGGATTTCACCGGGGAGCTGTTTTTT.

This clonotype has only a few counts. This CDR3 reads CASSLGGGGARAEAFF. Here the CDR3 DNA reads TGTGCCAGCAGCTTAGGAGGAGGGGGGGCTCGCGCTGAAGCTTTCTTT. The chain carries TRBV7-6 and TRBJ1-1; the D gene is possibly TRBD1 (6 bases). The CDR3 consists of 16 residues. Per the germline V gene, CDR1 is SGHVS and CDR2 is FNYEAQ. V lost 1 base and J 6 bases, leaving 18 bases between the germline ends.

The sample holds a few counts of this clonotype. The chain links TRBV5-1 to TRBJ2-7; TRBD2 agrees at 9 bases. The V segment lost 3 bases and the J segment 0 bases; nucleotides outside the gene matches: 7. Germline V gene lookup returns CDR1 SGHRS and CDR2 YFSETQ. The CDR3 loop spans 16 amino acids. The CDR3 protein is CASSSRSSGVSYEQYF. The DNA for the CDR3 is TGCGCCAGCAGCTCCCGGTCTAGCGGGGTCTCCTACGAGCAGTACTTC.

The chain recombines TRBV6-6 with TRBJ1-3, with a possible D match to TRBD1 (6 bases). Germline CDR1 is MNHNY and CDR2 is SVGAGI (reference sequence). The CDR3 is made up of 18 amino acids. Between the trimmed V and J ends, which lost 0 bases and 2 bases, there was a span of 17 bases. The CDR3 loop reads CASSYSGQGRVAGNTIYF. CDR3 DNA sequence: TGTGCCAGCAGTTACTCAGGGCAGGGGAGGGTAGCTGGAAACACCATATATTTT.

A remark on this clonotype: At one end, the junction sequence differs from germline, possibly due to a read error. V is TRBV20-1 and J is TRBJ1-2, with unresolved D. The CDR3 extends over 12 amino acids. Germline V gives CDR1 DFQATT, CDR2 SNEGSKA (reference sequence). The DNA of the CDR3 is TGCAGTGCTAGAGACAGGTCCCACATCCCAAAATTC. It codes for CSARDRSHIPKF.

The V gene is TRBV25-1, the J gene TRBJ1-1, with a weak D call TRBD1 (5 bases). The V and J ends lost 3 bases and 0 bases respectively, with 11 bases between them. This CDR3 is built from 15 residues. The V gene's germline CDR1 is MGHDK and CDR2 SYGVNS. The CDR3 DNA sequence: TGTGCCAGCAGTGATCGGGGGTCCATGAACACTGAAGCTTTCTTT. Its protein is CASSDRGSMNTEAFF. The full variable domain, rest sourced from reference TRBV25-1 and TRBJ1-1, is EADIYQTPRYLVIGTGKKITLECSQTMGHDKMYWYQQDPGMELHLIHYSYGVNSTEKGDLSSESTVSRIRTEHFPLTLESARPSHTSQYLCASSDRGSMNTEAFFGQGTRLTVV.

The chain carries TRBV24-1 and TRBJ2-2; D is possibly TRBD1 or TRBD2 (6 bases each). V lost 7 bases, J lost 2 bases, and 13 bases lay in between. This CDR3 spans 15 amino acids. The germline CDR1 and CDR2 sequences are KGHDR and SFDVKD. CDR3 bases: TGTGCCACCAGGGCGGGACAAACTAACACCGGGGAGCTGTTTTTT. Translating gives CATRAGQTNTGELFF.

This clonotype was seen a handful of times. V usage is TRBV12-3 or TRBV12-4 and J usage is TRBJ2-1; possibly TRBD1 or TRBD2 for D (7 bases each). The V end was cut by 8 bases, the J end by 10 bases, with 24 bases between. The CDR3 extends over 15 amino acids. The CDR3: CASSEGASGLREQFF. The CDR3 DNA sequence: TGTGCCAGCTCCGAGGGGGCTAGCGGCCTGAGAGAGCAGTTCTTC.

The sample holds a few counts of this clonotype. The chain is built from TRBV7-9 and TRBJ1-2; D uncertain. Germline V gives CDR1 SEHNR, CDR2 FQNEAQ (reference sequence). The CDR3 loop spans 10 amino acids. Trimming shortened V by 8 bases and J by 8 bases, and 9 bases separated the two germline ends. The CDR3 DNA sequence: TGTGCCAGCGACCTCCACGGCTACACCTTC. Amino acid sequence: CASDLHGYTF.

The chain uses TRBV5-5 and TRBJ2-3, with a possible D match to TRBD1 (5 bases). V gave up 1 base and J gave up 4 bases, with 16 bases separating them. The CDR3 contains 16 residues. Per germline, CDR1 SGHKS and CDR2 YYEKEE (reference sequence). CDR3 loop: CASSLPIGAIADTQYF. The CDR3 coding sequence is TGTGCCAGCAGCTTGCCTATAGGGGCAATAGCAGATACGCAGTATTTT.

Of note for this clonotype: One junction end does not reproduce the germline sequence, and a read error may be involved. The genes are TRBV7-8 and TRBJ2-7, with D possibly called TRBD1 or TRBD2 (5 bases each). The length of the CDR3 is 17 residues. Germline V gene lookup returns CDR1 SGHVS and CDR2 FQNEAQ. This CDR3 reads CASSLAKGTSESYEHYF. CDR3 nucleotide sequence: TGTGCCAGCAGCTTAGCGAAGGGGACCTCCGAATCCTACGAGCATTACTTC.

This clonotype has more than one count but fewer than ten. V is TRBV12-3 or TRBV12-4 and J is TRBJ2-7, with D possibly being TRBD1 or TRBD2 (5 bases each). V gave up 3 bases and J gave up 0 bases, with 12 bases separating them. The CDR3 loop spans 15 amino acids. CDR3 in amino acids: CASSLGVENSYEQYF. CDR3 DNA sequence: TGTGCCAGCAGTTTGGGGGTTGAGAACTCCTACGAGCAGTACTTC.

This clonotype showed up many times. V and J are TRBV6-1 and TRBJ2-3; 14 bases align to TRBD2. The CDR3 is made up of 15 amino acids. Losses at the gene ends were 4 bases for V and 4 bases for J; bases not matched to a gene: 1. The germline CDR1 and CDR2 sequences are MNHNS and SASEGT. The CDR3 loop reads CASSGLAGGPDTQYF. The CDR3 nucleotides are TGTGCCAGCAGTGGACTAGCGGGAGGGCCAGATACGCAGTATTTT.

The CDR3 sequence is CASSPYGGGNTEAFF. CDR3 nucleotide sequence: TGTGCCAGCAGCCCATATGGCGGGGGGAACACTGAAGCTTTCTTT. The J gene is TRBJ1-1, the V gene TRBV12-3 or TRBV12-4; TRBD1 might be the D (5 bases). CDR3 size: 15 residues. The V gene lost 6 bases and the J gene lost 1 base, with 15 bases spanning the gap.

The V gene is TRBV29-1, the J gene TRBJ2-2; D could derive from TRBD1 or TRBD2 (5 bases each). The V gene lost 8 bases and the J gene lost 3 bases, with 16 bases spanning the gap. This CDR3 has 14 amino acids. The V gene's germline CDR1 is SQVTM and CDR2 ANQGSEA. The CDR3 DNA reads as TGCAGCACCTGGTCGGGGCAACACACCGGGGAGCTGTTTTTT. This sequence encodes CSTWSGQHTGELFF.

Here the CDR3 reads CASGRWNTEAFF. The DNA for the CDR3 is TGTGCCTCCGGACGGTGGAACACTGAAGCTTTCTTT. V gene TRBV12-3 or TRBV12-4 combines with J gene TRBJ1-1; no firm D call. The CDR3 has 12 residues. The V end was cut by 11 bases, the J end by 1 base, with 11 bases between.

This clonotype was detected a few times. This chain connects TRBV15 to TRBJ1-4; 7 bases map to TRBD1. V dropped 1 base and J dropped 5; count of bases not matched to a gene: 10. Germline CDR1 is LNHNV and CDR2 is YYDKDF (reference sequence). The length of the CDR3 is 17 residues. CDR3 DNA: TGTGCCACCAGCAGAGGTAGAGTGACAGGGTTAAATGAAAAACTGTTTTTT. Translating it yields CATSRGRVTGLNEKLFF.

V usage is TRBV19 and J usage is TRBJ2-1, with D perhaps TRBD2 (6 bases). The CDR3 has 15 residues. Germline values: CDR1 LNHDA, CDR2 SQIVND (reference sequence). The V and J ends lost 6 bases and 6 bases respectively, with 18 bases between them. The CDR3 region is CASSQYSGGVNEQFF. The CDR3 coding sequence is TGTGCCAGTAGCCAATATAGCGGTGGAGTCAATGAGCAGTTCTTC.

About this clonotype: Since no conserved phenylalanine or tryptophan closes the CDR3, a read error is the likely cause. This chain joins TRBV20-1 and TRBJ2-5; the D gene is possibly TRBD2 (5 bases). Germline CDR1 is DFQATT and CDR2 is SNEGSKA (reference sequence). Trimming removed 6 bases at V and 4 bases at J, with 18 bases between. This CDR3 has 14 residues. The CDR3 bases are TGCAGTGCCATCCACGCCGGTCGGGGAGAGACCCAGTACTTA. It translates to CSAIHAGRGETQYL.

A few counts support this clonotype. The J gene is TRBJ1-2, the V gene TRBV6-5; TRBD1 is a possible D gene (5 bases). The V gene's germline CDR1 is MNHEY and CDR2 SVGAGI. The V gene lost 6 bases and the J gene lost 8 bases, with 10 bases spanning the gap. CDR3 length: 11 residues. The CDR3 region is CASRKGSGYTF. The CDR3, as DNA: TGTGCCAGCAGAAAGGGGAGCGGCTACACCTTC.

This clonotype showed up just a few times. V is TRBV12-3 or TRBV12-4 and J is TRBJ2-1; 11 bases map to TRBD2. This CDR3 spans 13 amino acids. After removal of 5 bases from V and 10 bases from J, the junction contained 4 bases not matched to a gene. The CDR3 coding sequence is TGTGCCAGCAGTCGAAGACTAGCGGGAGAGCAGTTCTTC. It specifies CASSRRLAGEQFF.

The gene calls are TRBV20-1 and TRBJ2-7; 10 bases agree with TRBD2. Germline CDR1 is DFQATT and CDR2 is SNEGSKA (reference sequence). Losses at the gene ends were 6 bases for V and 0 bases for J; bases not matched to a gene: 5. This CDR3 is 14 amino acids long. CDR3 in amino acids: CSAIGLADSYEQYF. The CDR3 DNA reads TGCAGTGCCATCGGACTAGCGGACTCCTACGAGCAGTACTTC.

V is TRBV19 and J is TRBJ2-1; 10 nucleotides line up with TRBD2. This CDR3 is 15 amino acids long. V dropped 7 bases and J dropped 4; count of bases not matched to a gene: 7. Germline CDR1 LNHDA, CDR2 SQIVND (reference sequence). The CDR3 nucleotides read TGTGCCAGTACCGTTGGGACTAGCGTTTACAATGAGCAGTTCTTC. Amino acids: CASTVGTSVYNEQFF.